The 18 T cell receptor beta chains below all came from one sample that was sequenced in a study of technical replicates of blood from several donors. Method: immunoSEQ multiplex PCR; TCRdb's copy keeps in-frame clones and lacks some. The table records around 80,000 clones, roughly 98% of them present only once. Sequenced material: T cells isolated from PBMCs. These receptors were collected from a human donor in good health.

The chain has TRBV4-2 and TRBJ2-3; 8 bases are a match to TRBD2. The CDR3 runs 16 residues. Losses at the gene ends were 1 base for V and 4 bases for J; bases not matched to a gene: 7. The germline gives CDR1 LGHNA, CDR2 YNFKEQ. The CDR3 sequence is CASSQVAGRDADTQYF. In nucleotides, the CDR3 is TGTGCCAGCAGCCAAGTCGCCGGGAGGGACGCAGATACGCAGTATTTT.

This chain uses TRBV6-6 with TRBJ2-1, with D maybe TRBD2 (5 bases). The CDR3 contains 12 residues. Trimming pared 10 bases from V and 5 bases from J, leaving 12 bases between. Germline V gene lookup returns CDR1 MNHNY and CDR2 SVGAGI (reference sequence). The CDR3 coding sequence is TGTGCCATACGGGGAAGGGACAATGAGCAGTTCTTC. Its protein is CAIRGRDNEQFF.

The rearrangement joins TRBV6-5 to TRBJ2-1, with TRBD2 matching 9 bases. The trim removed 4 bases at V and 0 bases at J, leaving 4 bases unmatched. This CDR3 contains 16 residues. Germline assignment: CDR1 MNHEY and CDR2 SVGAGI. CDR3 loop: CASSSLSGSSYNEQFF. CDR3 DNA: TGTGCCAGCAGTTCCCTTAGCGGGAGCTCCTACAATGAGCAGTTCTTC.

The chain joins TRBV19 to TRBJ1-5; a weak D match, TRBD1 (5 bases). Germline-derived CDR1 and CDR2 are LNHDA and SQIVND (reference sequence). The CDR3 consists of 17 residues. The V gene lost 8 bases and the J gene lost 2 bases, with 22 bases spanning the gap. The CDR3 spells CASLPLRRGYGNQPQHF. For the CDR3, the DNA is TGTGCCAGTTTGCCCCTCCGAAGGGGCTATGGCAATCAGCCCCAGCATTTT.

The chain links TRBV6-1 to TRBJ2-7; the D is unclear. Deletions cut 4 bases from V and 4 bases from J, with 14 bases between. The germline gives CDR1 MNHNS, CDR2 SASEGT. CDR3 size: 14 residues. This chain's CDR3 is CASSVGLDGYEQYF. The CDR3 DNA follows: TGTGCCAGCAGTGTAGGTCTAGATGGGTACGAGCAGTACTTC.

The chain employs TRBV6-1 and TRBJ1-5; 7 bases are shared with TRBD1. The germline gives CDR1 MNHNS, CDR2 SASEGT. J gave up 1 base and V 2 bases, and 8 bases lay outside the gene matches. This CDR3 is 17 amino acids long. CDR3 amino acids: CASSELWDSKSNQPQHF. The CDR3 DNA follows: TGTGCCAGCAGTGAACTATGGGACAGCAAAAGCAATCAGCCCCAGCATTTT.

The table lists this clone with a count of one. The chain carries TRBV9 and TRBJ2-3; maybe TRBD2 (7 bases). The CDR3 covers 11 residues. Germline V gene lookup returns CDR1 SGDLS and CDR2 YYNGEE. The V and J ends lost 7 bases and 7 bases respectively, with 10 bases between them. Here the CDR3 reads CASGRDNTQYF. CDR3 DNA: TGTGCCAGCGGGAGGGACAATACGCAGTATTTT.

The V and J genes are TRBV5-1 and TRBJ1-1; D unresolved. V dropped 1 base and J dropped 0 bases, with 10 bases sitting between them. Germline-derived CDR1 and CDR2 are SGHRS and YFSETQ. There are 15 residues in the CDR3. The CDR3 DNA is TGCGCCAGCAGCTTGTCTACCGTTATGAACACTGAAGCTTTCTTT. Protein sequence: CASSLSTVMNTEAFF.

This CDR3 reads CASSTTIGQGRDQPQHF. In DNA form, the CDR3 reads TGTGCCAGTAGCACAACTATAGGACAGGGGCGAGATCAGCCCCAGCATTTT. The J gene is TRBJ1-5, the V gene TRBV19, with 9 nucleotides matching TRBD1. Germline V CDR1 and CDR2: LNHDA, SQIVND (reference sequence). The CDR3 is made up of 17 amino acids. After removal of 6 bases from V and 5 bases from J, the junction contained 14 bases not matched to a gene.

The chain employs TRBV9 and TRBJ2-3; 10 nucleotides match TRBD2. The V gene's germline CDR1 is SGDLS and CDR2 YYNGEE. The ends lost 3 bases at V and 1 base at J; junction bases unmatched: 2. The CDR3 sequence is 15 residues long. The CDR3 spells CASSESGGGTDTQYF. The DNA of the CDR3 is TGTGCCAGCAGCGAAAGCGGGGGGGGCACAGATACGCAGTATTTT.

The count of this clone is one. V gene TRBV2 combines with J gene TRBJ1-5; possible D gene TRBD1, 5 bases. Germline V CDR1 and CDR2: SNHLY, FYNNEI. The V end lost 8 bases, the J end lost 4 bases, and 12 bases lay between the germline ends. The length of the CDR3 is 13 residues. The CDR3 coding sequence is TGTGCCAGCGCGGGGCAGGGAAATCAGCCCCAGCATTTT. Amino acid sequence: CASAGQGNQPQHF.

The DNA for the CDR3 is TGTGCCAGCAGTGAAAACAGGGGGTCTACCTACGAGCAGTACTTC. This encodes CASSENRGSTYEQYF. The rearrangement links TRBV6-1 to TRBJ2-7; 8 bases fit TRBD1. The CDR3 length is 15 residues. Germline V CDR1 and CDR2: MNHNS, SASEGT. V lost 2 bases to trimming and J lost 2 bases; unmatched junction nucleotides: 5.

J is TRBJ2-1 and V is TRBV2; 12 nucleotides agree with TRBD1. V shed 6 bases, J shed 7 bases, and the junction held 7 bases outside the gene matches. Germline V gives CDR1 SNHLY, CDR2 FYNNEI. The CDR3 has 15 residues. The CDR3 DNA is TGTGCCAGCAGCGGTGGGACAGGGGGCTGGAATGAGCAGTTCTTC. Its protein is CASSGGTGGWNEQFF.

The J gene is TRBJ1-2, the V gene TRBV29-1; 7 bases agree with TRBD1. The trim removed 5 bases at V and 4 bases at J, leaving 4 bases unmatched. Germline V gives CDR1 SQVTM, CDR2 ANQGSEA. CDR3 length equals 12 residues. The CDR3 reads CSVRQGFYGYTF. As DNA, the CDR3 is TGCAGCGTTAGACAGGGATTCTATGGCTACACCTTC.

This clone was detected only a few times. This sequence joins TRBV2 and TRBJ1-5, with a possible D match to TRBD1 (6 bases). The germline V and J ends were trimmed by 6 bases and 5 bases, with 14 bases remaining between them. There are 14 residues in the CDR3. Germline values: CDR1 SNHLY, CDR2 FYNNEI. CDR3 residues: CASRGLQGDQPQHF. CDR3 in DNA: TGTGCCAGCAGGGGATTACAGGGCGATCAGCCCCAGCATTTT. Full variable domain (rest looked up from reference TRBV2 and TRBJ1-5): EPEVTQTPSHQVTQMGQEVILRCVPISNHLYFYWYRQILGQKVEFLVSFYNNEISEKSEIFDDQFSVERPDGSNFTLKIRSTKLEDSAMYFCASRGLQGDQPQHFGDGTRLSIL.

This sequence joins TRBV19 and TRBJ1-6; a possible D gene is TRBD1 (6 bases). This CDR3 contains 14 residues. Germline values: CDR1 LNHDA, CDR2 SQIVND (reference sequence). V gave up 4 bases and J gave up 8 bases, with 12 bases separating them. The CDR3 reads CASSTRDTYSPLHF. The CDR3 DNA reads as TGTGCCAGTAGTACCCGGGACACCTATTCACCCCTCCACTTT.

The rearrangement uses TRBV7-8 and TRBJ1-5; D not resolved. V was shortened by 1 base and J by 2 bases, with 9 bases between the two germline ends. Germline V gene sequence: CDR1 SGHVS, CDR2 FQNEAQ. This CDR3 comprises 15 residues. This CDR3 is CASSLGAGGNQPQHF. In nucleotides, the CDR3 is TGTGCCAGCAGCTTAGGGGCAGGCGGCAATCAGCCCCAGCATTTT.

The V call is TRBV5-1, the J call TRBJ2-7, with 10 positions matching TRBD2. Per the germline V gene, CDR1 is SGHRS and CDR2 is YFSETQ. The J segment lost 0 bases and the V segment lost 3 bases, leaving 0 bases of the junction unmatched. The CDR3 runs 14 residues. The CDR3 region is CASSWTSGSYEQYF. In nucleotides, the CDR3 is TGCGCCAGCAGCTGGACTAGCGGCTCCTACGAGCAGTACTTC.